This T cell receptor (beta chain) was documented in a study of blood T cell repertoires in COVID-19. Study at large: Italy, Spain and the United States were the sources of the convalescent and acute COVID-19 samples. The analysed material was cDNA or gDNA that came from T cells, B-cell-depleted T cells, or PBMCs.

Source study methods: The assay estimated nucleated cells by amplifying reference gene primers. Clones were read by immunoSEQ multiplex PCR, and TCRdb kept only the in-frame ones, dropping some. That table is the source of V, J and clone size, and D and trimming were worked out from the DNA. This repertoire shows some 80,000 clones, about 88% found once; its top ten account for roughly 19%. V shed 8 bases and J 6 bases; nucleotides not matched to a gene: 1. Looked up from germline, CDR1 is MGHDK and CDR2 is SYGVNS. CDR3 length: 12 residues. The clonotype was recovered from a human donor in a cohort sampled during active COVID-19. The sequenced material came from peripheral blood. The chain has TRBV25-1 and TRBJ2-2; 9 nucleotides line up with TRBD1. For the CDR3, the DNA is TGTGCCAGCGGGACAGGGTCCGGGGAGCTGTTTTTT. This codes for CASGTGSGELFF.